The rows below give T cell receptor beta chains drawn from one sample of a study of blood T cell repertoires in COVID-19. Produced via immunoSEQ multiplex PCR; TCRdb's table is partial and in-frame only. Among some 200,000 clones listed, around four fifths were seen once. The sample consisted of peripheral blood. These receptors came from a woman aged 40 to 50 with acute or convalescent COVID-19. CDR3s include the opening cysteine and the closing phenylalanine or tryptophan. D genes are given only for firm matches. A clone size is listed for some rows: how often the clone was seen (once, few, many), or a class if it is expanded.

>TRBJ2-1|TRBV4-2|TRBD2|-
CASSLQRGGDEQFF
TGTGCCAGCAGTCTTCAGCGGGGGGGCGATGAGCAGTTCTTC
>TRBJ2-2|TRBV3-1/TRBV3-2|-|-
CASSLGTGGLASGELFF
TGTGCCAGCAGCCTGGGGACAGGCGGACTAGCGTCCGGGGAGCTGTTTTTT
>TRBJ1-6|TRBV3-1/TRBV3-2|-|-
CASSQDPEGDSPLHF
TGTGCCAGCAGCCAAGACCCAGAGGGGGATTCACCCCTCCACTTT
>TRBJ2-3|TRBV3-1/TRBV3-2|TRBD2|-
CASSLHGGRGTDTQYF
TGTGCCAGCAGCCTCCACGGGGGGAGGGGCACAGATACGCAGTATTTT
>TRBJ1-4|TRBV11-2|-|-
CASSLDPAGLSEKLFF
TGTGCCAGCAGCTTAGATCCGGCAGGGCTTAGTGAAAAACTGTTTTTT
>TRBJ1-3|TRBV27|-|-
CASSPRPGGLDTIYF
TGTGCCAGCAGTCCTCGACCGGGAGGGTTGGACACCATATATTTT
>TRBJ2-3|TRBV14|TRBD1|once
CASSPTGVPDTQYF
TGTGCCAGCAGCCCTACAGGGGTCCCAGATACGCAGTATTTT
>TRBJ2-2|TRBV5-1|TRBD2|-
CASTSLATGANTGELFF
TGCGCCAGCACCTCACTAGCGACCGGTGCGAACACCGGGGAGCTGTTTTTT
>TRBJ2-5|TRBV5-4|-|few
CASSLARPEIKETQYF
TGTGCCAGCAGCTTGGCTAGGCCGGAAATAAAAGAGACCCAGTACTTC
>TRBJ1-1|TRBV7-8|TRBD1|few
CASSHDRVGWPEAFF
TGTGCCAGCAGTCACGACAGGGTAGGGTGGCCTGAAGCTTTCTTT
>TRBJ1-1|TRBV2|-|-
CASRPTLQGGNTEAFF
TGTGCCAGCAGACCAACCCTACAGGGCGGGAACACTGAAGCTTTCTTT
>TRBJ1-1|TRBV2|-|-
CASRYRDQGEAFF
TGTGCCAGCAGATACAGGGACCAAGGTGAAGCTTTCTTT
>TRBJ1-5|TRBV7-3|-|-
CASSLTGTTAQHF
TGTGCCAGCAGCTTAACAGGGACTACAGCCCAGCATTTT
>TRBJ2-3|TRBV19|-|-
CASSHSDTQYF
TGTGCCAGTAGTCACAGTGATACGCAGTATTTT
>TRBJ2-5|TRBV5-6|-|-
CASSLYGSRESSLKHF
TGTGCCAGCAGCTTGTATGGGTCTAGAGAAAGCAGTTTAAAGCACTTC
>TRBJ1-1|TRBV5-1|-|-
CASRPQGLITEAFF
TGCGCCAGCAGGCCTCAGGGTCTGATCACTGAAGCTTTCTTT
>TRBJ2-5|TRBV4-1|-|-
CASSQDRFLQETQYF
TGCGCCAGCAGCCAAGATCGGTTTCTACAAGAGACCCAGTACTTC
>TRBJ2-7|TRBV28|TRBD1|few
CASSSPTGTYEQYF
TGTGCCAGCAGTTCCCCGACAGGGACCTACGAGCAGTACTTC
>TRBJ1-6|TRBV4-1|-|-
CASSLRSTGLNSPLHF
TGCGCCAGCAGCCTTCGTTCGACAGGATTAAATTCACCCCTCCACTTT
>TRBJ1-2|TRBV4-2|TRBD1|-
CASSQEWDRVYGYTF
TGTGCCAGCAGCCAAGAATGGGACAGGGTCTATGGCTACACCTTC
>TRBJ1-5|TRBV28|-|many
CASGTDSLNQPQHF
TGTGCCAGCGGTACGGACTCCTTAAATCAGCCCCAGCATTTT
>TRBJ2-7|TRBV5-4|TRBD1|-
CASSAGDRGPPLYEQYF
TGTGCCAGCAGCGCTGGGGACAGGGGGCCCCCTCTCTACGAGCAGTACTTC
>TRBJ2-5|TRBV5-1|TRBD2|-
CASSQGPSGGQETQYF
TGCGCCAGCAGCCAGGGGCCTAGCGGGGGCCAAGAGACCCAGTACTTC